These 32 T cell receptor beta chains share one sample of origin, sequenced in a study of cytomegalovirus exposure and HLA in healthy donors. The PCR had 60 Vbeta and 13 Jbeta primers. Libraries were prepared by immunoSEQ multiplex PCR; TCRdb keeps only in-frame clonotypes and omits some of them. The sample consists of fewer than 150,000 clones, roughly 80% of them appearing once. Sequencing was done on a sample of PBMCs. These receptors all stem from a man in his 60s in good health and CMV-seropositive.

J is TRBJ1-3 and V is TRBV30; unclear D gene. The length of the CDR3 is 15 residues. V lost 1 base and J lost 0, with 10 bases in between. Germline assignment: CDR1 GTSNPN and CDR2 SVGIG (reference sequence). The CDR3 is CAWSERTGSGNTIYF. The CDR3 DNA follows: TGTGCCTGGAGTGAGCGGACTGGCTCTGGAAACACCATATATTTT.

This clone has more than one count but fewer than ten. The chain combines TRBV28 with TRBJ1-3; D gene ambiguous. Germline V gene data show CDR1 as MDHEN and CDR2 as SYDVKM. This CDR3 has 17 residues. V lost 2 bases and J 0 bases, leaving 14 bases between the germline ends. The DNA of the CDR3 is TGTGCCAGCAGTTTAAGGCTTAGGCAGGACTCTGGAAACACCATATATTTT. Protein: CASSLRLRQDSGNTIYF.

The chain couples TRBV29-1 to TRBJ2-5; 8 nucleotides agree with TRBD2. The J call is in doubt because the DNA end fits TRBJ2-7 better. This CDR3 contains 14 residues. The germline CDR1 and CDR2 sequences are SQVTM and ANQGSEA. The CDR3 sequence is CSVEVLAASYEQYF. CDR3 nucleotides: TGCAGCGTTGAAGTACTAGCGGCCTCCTACGAGCAGTACTTC.

The chain is built from TRBV25-1 and TRBJ1-4; D call uncertain. The CDR3 covers 14 residues. Trimming took 2 bases from V and 7 from J, leaving 11 bases between them. The V gene's germline CDR1 is MGHDK and CDR2 SYGVNS. The CDR3 DNA follows: TGTGCCAGCAGTGAACTTGGTAGGAGTGAAAAACTGTTTTTT. Translation gives CASSELGRSEKLFF.

This chain links TRBV6-5 with TRBJ1-2, with D maybe TRBD1 (6 bases). Trimming removed 6 bases at V and 4 bases at J, with 9 bases between. Germline values: CDR1 MNHEY, CDR2 SVGAGI. The CDR3 consists of 12 residues. The CDR3 DNA reads as TGTGCCAGCAGGGACAGATTCTATGGCTACACCTTC. Translated: CASRDRFYGYTF.

The chain employs TRBV5-1 and TRBJ2-2; 9 bases are a match to TRBD2. Germline assignment: CDR1 SGHRS and CDR2 YFSETQ. V lost 4 bases to trimming and J lost 6 bases; unmatched junction nucleotides: 10. The CDR3 extends over 16 amino acids. The DNA of the CDR3 is TGCGCCAGCAGCCCCCTAGCGGGGAACCTCGCCGGGGAGCTGTTTTTT. Protein sequence: CASSPLAGNLAGELFF.

The chain recombines TRBV6-4 with TRBJ2-1; 8 bases are shared with TRBD2. Germline values: CDR1 MRHNA, CDR2 SNTAGT. V shed 9 bases, J shed 2 bases, and the junction held 6 bases outside the gene matches. The CDR3 sequence is 14 residues long. The CDR3 spells CASSGGFPYNEQFF. The CDR3 DNA reads TGTGCCAGTTCGGGGGGGTTCCCCTACAATGAGCAGTTCTTC.

This sequence joins TRBV30 and TRBJ1-2; 8 positions match TRBD1. The CDR3 has 13 amino acids. CDR1 and CDR2 from the germline V gene are GTSNPN and SVGIG (reference sequence). J gave up 4 bases and V 5 bases, and 6 bases lay outside the gene matches. CDR3 amino acids: CAWARDRRYGYTF. The CDR3 region has the DNA TGTGCCTGGGCCCGGGACAGGCGCTATGGCTACACCTTC.

This clone was found a few times. The rearrangement links TRBV19 to TRBJ2-3, with a possible D match to TRBD2 (7 bases). The CDR3 is 14 residues long. Germline V lookup: CDR1 LNHDA, CDR2 SQIVND (reference sequence). The germline V and J ends were trimmed by 6 bases and 11 bases, with 21 bases remaining between them. The chain's CDR3 is CASRRVQGRDGQYF. Written as DNA, the CDR3 is TGTGCCAGTAGGAGAGTGCAGGGGAGGGACGGGCAGTATTTT.

The chain carries TRBV7-8 and TRBJ2-7, with 10 bases matching TRBD2. The CDR3 totals 15 residues. Germline loops: CDR1 SGHVS, CDR2 FQNEAQ. V was clipped by 6 bases and J by 2 bases; unmatched bases: 7. DNA of the CDR3: TGTGCCAGCAGATCTAGCGGGAGCCTCCCCTACGAGCAGTACTTC. The encoded protein is CASRSSGSLPYEQYF.

The chain couples TRBV10-3 to TRBJ2-7; 8 bases align to TRBD1. The V gene's germline CDR1 is ENHRY and CDR2 SYGVKD. The CDR3 contains 12 residues. J was trimmed by 1 base and V by 10 bases; bases with no gene match: 3. The CDR3, as DNA: TGTGCCACAGACAGGGGATCCTACGAGCAGTACTTC. Protein: CATDRGSYEQYF.

The CDR3: CASSPPNGQGYEQYF. The DNA for the CDR3 is TGTGCCAGCAGTCCCCCCAATGGACAGGGGTACGAGCAGTACTTC. The chain carries TRBV28 and TRBJ2-7, with 9 bases that match TRBD1. The CDR3 runs to 15 residues. The germline V gene has CDR1 MDHEN and CDR2 SYDVKM. Unmatched junction bases numbered 9, after V lost 5 bases and J lost 4 bases.

This sequence joins TRBV18 and TRBJ1-3; D is unresolved. CDR1 and CDR2 from the germline V gene are KGHSH and LQKENI. Trimming stripped 4 bases from V and 4 bases from J, with 17 bases between. The CDR3 sequence is 16 residues long. The CDR3 coding sequence is TGTGCCAGCTCACTTCCTGGTGAGGAGATCGGAAACACCATATATTTT. This encodes CASSLPGEEIGNTIYF.

This clone has only a few counts. The chain couples TRBV5-1 to TRBJ2-3, with 11 bases that match TRBD2. Germline CDR1 reads SGHRS; CDR2 reads YFSETQ. V shed 4 bases and J 2 bases; nucleotides not matched to a gene: 6. The CDR3 is 16 residues long. DNA of the CDR3: TGCGCCAGCAGCATACGGACTAGCGGGTACACAGATACGCAGTATTTT. Its translation: CASSIRTSGYTDTQYF.

The V and J genes are TRBV19 and TRBJ1-5; D not resolved. Trimming stripped 3 bases from V and 4 bases from J, with 13 bases between. The CDR3 is 15 residues long. Germline V lookup: CDR1 LNHDA, CDR2 SQIVND (reference sequence). The CDR3 bases are TGTGCCAGTAGTATTGCTTTGCGTCTGAATCAGCCCCAGCATTTT. As protein: CASSIALRLNQPQHF.

This sequence joins TRBV15 and TRBJ1-1, with 7 bases aligning to TRBD1. The CDR3 consists of 15 residues. Germline assignment: CDR1 LNHNV and CDR2 YYDKDF (reference sequence). V lost 2 bases to trimming and J lost 1 base; unmatched junction nucleotides: 4. CDR3: CATSRSRTGNTEAFF. For the CDR3, the DNA is TGTGCCACCAGCAGATCCCGGACAGGGAACACTGAAGCTTTCTTT.

This clone occurred once. The rearrangement uses TRBV9 and TRBJ1-2; 10 positions agree with TRBD1. Looked up from germline, CDR1 is SGDLS and CDR2 is YYNGEE. This CDR3 contains 18 residues. Unmatched junction bases numbered 16, after V lost 0 bases and J lost 8 bases. This chain's CDR3 is CASSVATTGQGISDGYTF. CDR3 coding DNA: TGTGCCAGCAGCGTAGCTACTACGGGACAGGGGATCTCTGACGGCTACACCTTC. The variable domain in full, with the rest retrieved from reference TRBV9 and TRBJ1-2, is DSGVTQTPKHLITATGQRVTLRCSPRSGDLSVYWYQQSLDQGLQFLIQYYNGEERAKGNILERFSAQQFPDLHSELNLSSLELGDSALYFCASSVATTGQGISDGYTFGSGTRLTVV.

This clone was counted between two and nine times. The chain combines TRBV4-1 with TRBJ1-6; D is perhaps TRBD1 (5 bases). This CDR3 is built from 16 residues. CDR1 and CDR2 from the germline V gene are MGHRA and YSYEKL. V was shortened by 6 bases and J by 0 bases, with 12 bases between the two germline ends. Here the CDR3 DNA reads TGCGCCAGCAGTCGCGACAGCTTCTCCTATAATTCACCCCTCCACTTT. This sequence encodes CASSRDSFSYNSPLHF.

The count of this clone is one. The chain employs TRBV6-4 and TRBJ1-1, with D possibly matching TRBD1 (5 bases). Germline values: CDR1 MRHNA, CDR2 SNTAGT. The CDR3 totals 14 residues. The V end lost 5 bases, the J end lost 1 base, and 11 bases lay between the germline ends. The CDR3 here is CASSQRDGNTEAFF. The CDR3 nucleotides are TGTGCCAGCAGTCAGCGGGACGGGAACACTGAAGCTTTCTTT.

J is TRBJ2-7 and V is TRBV19, with 7 bases lining up with TRBD1. The CDR3 sequence is 14 residues long. Germline CDR1 reads LNHDA; CDR2 reads SQIVND (reference sequence). J was trimmed by 3 bases and V by 3 bases; bases with no gene match: 5. CDR3 loop: CASSIEDRNYEQYF. In DNA, the CDR3 is TGTGCCAGTAGTATCGAGGACAGGAACTACGAGCAGTACTTC.

The rearrangement links TRBV13 to TRBJ1-1; 9 nucleotides line up with TRBD1. CDR1 PRHDT and CDR2 FYEKMQ come from the germline V gene (reference sequence). V shed 11 bases and J 7 bases; nucleotides not matched to a gene: 14. This CDR3 comprises 14 residues. This CDR3 reads CAFGGTGRKVEAFF. CDR3 nucleotide sequence: TGTGCCTTCGGGGGGACAGGGAGAAAGGTTGAAGCTTTCTTT.

The chain recombines TRBV7-2 with TRBJ1-1; D ambiguous. Per the germline V gene, CDR1 is SGHTA and CDR2 is FQGNSA. This CDR3 spans 13 amino acids. V was clipped by 2 bases and J by 4 bases, with 8 bases between them. CDR3 in amino acids: CASSLLSPTEAFF. The CDR3 nucleotides read TGTGCCAGCAGCTTACTCAGTCCCACTGAAGCTTTCTTT.

The chain couples TRBV7-9 to TRBJ1-2, with D perhaps TRBD1 (5 bases). The length of the CDR3 is 14 residues. Looked up from germline, CDR1 is SEHNR and CDR2 is FQNEAQ (reference sequence). Deletions cut 5 bases from V and 4 bases from J, with 14 bases between. The CDR3: CASSPATVPYGYTF. The CDR3 region has the DNA TGTGCCAGCAGCCCCGCGACAGTCCCCTATGGCTACACCTTC.

The V and J genes are TRBV6-5 and TRBJ1-5; 8 positions match TRBD1. This CDR3 is 14 amino acids long. The junction had 3 bases not matched to a gene; V was cut back by 5 bases and J by 3 bases. In germline, CDR1 is MNHEY, CDR2 SVGAGI. The CDR3 DNA reads TGTGCCAGCAGTCGGACAGGGAACAATCAGCCCCAGCATTTT. As protein: CASSRTGNNQPQHF.

The chain carries TRBV5-1 and TRBJ2-7; TRBD1 agrees at 7 bases. The CDR3 consists of 15 residues. The germline gives CDR1 SGHRS, CDR2 YFSETQ. Trimming took 0 bases from V and 2 from J; bases not matched to a gene: 5. The CDR3 region has the DNA TGCGCCAGCAGCTTGGATCCAGGGGGTGCCTACGAGCAGTACTTC. It codes for CASSLDPGGAYEQYF. The full variable domain, rest sourced from reference TRBV5-1 and TRBJ2-7, is KAGVTQTPRYLIKTRGQQVTLSCSPISGHRSVSWYQQTPGQGLQFLFEYFSETQRNKGNFPGRFSGRQFSNSRSEMNVSTLELGDSALYLCASSLDPGGAYEQYFGPGTRLTVT.

The gene calls are TRBV5-5 and TRBJ2-2, with a weak D call TRBD1 (6 bases). The germline V and J ends were trimmed by 1 base and 7 bases, with 8 bases remaining between them. Germline V CDR1 and CDR2: SGHKS, YYEKEE (reference sequence). This CDR3 region has 13 residues. Here the CDR3 DNA reads TGTGCCAGCAGCTTGACAGGGTACGGGGAGCTGTTTTTT. Translation gives CASSLTGYGELFF. Combining the CDR3 with reference TRBV5-5 and TRBJ2-2 gives the whole variable domain DAGVTQSPTHLIKTRGQQVTLRCSPISGHKSVSWYQQVLGQGPQFIFQYYEKEERGRGNFPDRFSARQFPNYSSELNVNALLLGDSALYLCASSLTGYGELFFGEGSRLTVL.

CDR3 in DNA: TGCGCCAGCAGCACCTTGGGTCGGGAGGTGGGCACCGGGGAGCTGTTTTTT. This codes for CASSTLGREVGTGELFF. The J gene is TRBJ2-2, the V gene TRBV4-1; TRBD2 agrees at 7 bases. Trimming cost V 5 bases and J 4 bases; bases outside gene matches: 13. The CDR3 loop spans 17 amino acids. The germline gives CDR1 MGHRA, CDR2 YSYEKL.

This clone appeared a single time. The V and J genes are TRBV5-3 and TRBJ1-1; 8 nucleotides agree with TRBD1. TRBV5-3 is noted as an ORF with a role that remains uncertain. With V trimmed by 4 bases and J by 7 bases, 9 bases remained unmatched. This CDR3 has 14 amino acids. Here the CDR3 reads CARSPLATGDEAFF. CDR3 nucleotide sequence: TGTGCCAGAAGCCCCCTGGCGACAGGGGATGAAGCTTTCTTT.

Points on this clone: Other DNA variants within this sample encode the same CDR3. The chain couples TRBV5-4 to TRBJ1-1; tentative D call: TRBD1 (6 bases). Germline V lookup: CDR1 SGHNT, CDR2 YYREEE (reference sequence). V was shortened by 2 bases and J by 2 bases, with 19 bases between the two germline ends. This CDR3 is 17 amino acids long. The CDR3 DNA follows: TGTGCCAGCAGCTTTTCCCACGACACAGGGATTAACACTGAAGCTTTCTTT. Translating it yields CASSFSHDTGINTEAFF.

This clone was counted once. The chain uses TRBV29-1 and TRBJ1-2, with a weak D call TRBD1 (5 bases). CDR3 length equals 13 residues. V was pared by 6 bases and J by 6 bases, with 17 bases between. Germline V gene data show CDR1 as SQVTM and CDR2 as ANQGSEA. As DNA, the CDR3 is TGCAGCGTCCATAGGTGGCAGGGCGATGGCTACACCTTC. Translated: CSVHRWQGDGYTF. Full variable domain (missing parts from reference TRBV29-1 and TRBJ1-2): SAVISQKPSRDICQRGTSLTIQCQVDSQVTMMFWYRQQPGQSLTLIATANQGSEATYESGFVIDKFPISRPNLTFSTLTVSNMSPEDSSIYLCSVHRWQGDGYTFGSGTRLTVV.

A single count supports this clone. V usage is TRBV29-1 and J usage is TRBJ2-3; 9 nucleotides align to TRBD2. CDR1 is SQVTM and CDR2 is ANQGSEA in the germline V gene. Germline trimming cut 2 bases from V and 2 bases from J; bases unmatched to any gene: 5. The CDR3 has 15 residues. Here the CDR3 DNA reads TGCAGCGTTGAAAAGATAGCGGGAGTCACAGATACGCAGTATTTT. Its translation is CSVEKIAGVTDTQYF.

V usage is TRBV6-1 and J usage is TRBJ1-4; 8 bases are a match to TRBD1. The length of the CDR3 is 14 residues. V lost 6 bases and J lost 8; bases outside the gene matches: 8. CDR1 and CDR2 from the germline V gene are MNHNS and SASEGT. The CDR3 reads CASSGQGLIEKLFF. The CDR3 nucleotides are TGTGCCAGCAGCGGACAGGGACTAATCGAAAAACTGTTTTTT.